The clone carrying this T cell receptor beta chain was counted many times. What it binds is unknown. This sample was taken from a study of neurological immune-mediated disorders. This CDR3 is built from 15 residues. CDR1 and CDR2 from the germline V gene are SGHVS and FQNEAQ. With 2 bases clipped from V and 5 bases from J, the junction kept 3 bases outside the gene matches. Whole-study findings and limits: The highest TCR clonal expansion occurred in HTLV-1-associated myelopathy; multiple sclerosis fell below healthy controls.

The method for making cDNA was 5'RACE, and it used 10-nucleotide random UMIs. TCRdb reprocessed the 5' RACE reads via MiXCR and lists one record per CDR3 protein. Of some 20,000 distinct CDR3 sequences listed, around 15% are singletons. The chain combines TRBV7-8 with TRBJ2-2, with TRBD1 identical over 9 bases. The sequence was collected from an older woman with HTLV-1-associated myelopathy (HAM/TSP). Sequenced material: CD4+ T cells from blood. The CDR3 is CASSLPGQGTGELFF. DNA of the CDR3: TGTGCCAGCAGCTTACCGGGACAGGGAACCGGGGAGCTGTTTTTT.